This TCR beta chain emerged from a study of cytomegalovirus exposure and HLA in healthy donors. This clone was detected a few times. Its target is not known. Study conclusions and caveats: In a later analysis, TCR beta V- and J-gene trimming was associated with a missense DCLRE1C variant. In vitro, three CMV-associated chains proved specific for CMV antigens.

The study ran its PCR with 60 Vbeta and 13 Jbeta primers. The table came from immunoSEQ multiplex PCR; TCRdb's copy has only in-frame clones and leaves some out. Here the sample spans some 130,000 clones, 79% being singletons. The sequenced material came from PBMCs. The clonotype comes from a man between 35 and 55 years old in good health and CMV-seropositive.

CDR3 sequence (DNA): TGTGCCTTAGTCCCTCTGAACACTGAAGCTTTCTTT. This sequence encodes CALVPLNTEAFF. The rearrangement uses TRBV30 and TRBJ1-1; no reliable D call. The CDR3 consists of 12 residues. V shed 7 bases and J shed 0 bases, with 9 bases lying between them. Germline loops: CDR1 GTSNPN, CDR2 SVGIG (reference sequence).